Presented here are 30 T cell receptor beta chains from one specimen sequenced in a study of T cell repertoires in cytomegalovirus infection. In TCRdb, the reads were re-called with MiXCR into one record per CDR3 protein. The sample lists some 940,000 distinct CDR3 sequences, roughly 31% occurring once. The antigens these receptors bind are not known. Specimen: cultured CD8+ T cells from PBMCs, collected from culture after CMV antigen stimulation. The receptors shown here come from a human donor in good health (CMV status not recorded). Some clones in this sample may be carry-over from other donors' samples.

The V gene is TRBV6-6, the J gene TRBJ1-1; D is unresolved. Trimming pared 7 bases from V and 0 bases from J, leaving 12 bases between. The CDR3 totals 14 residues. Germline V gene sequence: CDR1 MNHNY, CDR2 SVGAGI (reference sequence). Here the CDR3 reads CASTSIIVNTEAFF. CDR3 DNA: TGTGCCAGCACCAGTATAATAGTGAACACTGAAGCTTTCTTT.

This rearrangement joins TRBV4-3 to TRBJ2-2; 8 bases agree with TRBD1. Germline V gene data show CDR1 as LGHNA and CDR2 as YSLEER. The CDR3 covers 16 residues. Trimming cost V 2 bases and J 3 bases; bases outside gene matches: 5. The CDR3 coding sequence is TGCGCCAGCAGCCAATTCGGACAGGGACACACCGGGGAGCTGTTTTTT. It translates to CASSQFGQGHTGELFF.

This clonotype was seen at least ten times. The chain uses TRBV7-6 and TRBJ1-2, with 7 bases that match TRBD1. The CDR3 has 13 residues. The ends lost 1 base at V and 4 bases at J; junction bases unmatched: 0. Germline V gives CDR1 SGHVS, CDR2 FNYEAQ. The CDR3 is CASSLGDSYGYTF. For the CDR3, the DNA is TGTGCCAGCAGCTTAGGGGACAGCTATGGCTACACCTTC.

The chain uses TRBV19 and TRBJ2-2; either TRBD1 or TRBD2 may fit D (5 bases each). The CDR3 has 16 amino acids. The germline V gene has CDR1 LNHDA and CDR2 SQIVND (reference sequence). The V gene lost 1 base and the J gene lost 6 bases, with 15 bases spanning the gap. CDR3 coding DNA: TGTGCCAGTAGTATAGGTTTGGGGGTAGGGTCCGGGGAGCTGTTTTTT. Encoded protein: CASSIGLGVGSGELFF.

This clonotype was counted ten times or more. Written as DNA, the CDR3 is TGTGCCAGCAGCTTGGACAGGGTCCGGCGCAGGGGAGATACGCAGTATTTT. Its protein product is CASSLDRVRRRGDTQYF. V gene TRBV6-1 combines with J gene TRBJ2-3; 8 bases align to TRBD1. The CDR3 has 17 amino acids. The trim removed 6 bases at V and 5 bases at J, leaving 16 bases unmatched. Germline V gives CDR1 MNHNS, CDR2 SASEGT.

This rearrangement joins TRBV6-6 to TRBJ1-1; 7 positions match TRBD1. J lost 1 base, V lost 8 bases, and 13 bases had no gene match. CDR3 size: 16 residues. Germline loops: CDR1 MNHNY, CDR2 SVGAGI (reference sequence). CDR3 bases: TGTGCCAGCGGGGGGACAGAGACATTGAGGAACACTGAAGCTTTCTTT. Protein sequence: CASGGTETLRNTEAFF.

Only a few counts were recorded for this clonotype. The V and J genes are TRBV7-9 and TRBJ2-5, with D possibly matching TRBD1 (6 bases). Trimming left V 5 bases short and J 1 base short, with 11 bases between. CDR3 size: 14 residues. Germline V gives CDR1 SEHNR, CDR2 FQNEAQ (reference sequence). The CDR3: CASSPTGPQETQYF. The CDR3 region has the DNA TGTGCCAGCAGCCCGACAGGACCCCAAGAGACCCAGTACTTC.

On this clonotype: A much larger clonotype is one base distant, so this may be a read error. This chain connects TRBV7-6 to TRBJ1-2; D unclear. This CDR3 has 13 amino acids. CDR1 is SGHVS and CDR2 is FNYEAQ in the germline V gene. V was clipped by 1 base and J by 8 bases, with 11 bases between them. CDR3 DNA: TGTGCCAGCAGCTTAGGTGGGGTTAGAGGCTACACCTTC. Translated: CASSLGGVRGYTF. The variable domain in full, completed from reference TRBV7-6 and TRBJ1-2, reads GAGVSQSPRYKVTKRGQDVALRCDPISGHVSLYWYRQALGQGPEFLTYFNYEAQQDKSGLPNDRFSAERPEGSISTLTIQRTEQRDSAMYRCASSLGGVRGYTFGSGTRLTVV.

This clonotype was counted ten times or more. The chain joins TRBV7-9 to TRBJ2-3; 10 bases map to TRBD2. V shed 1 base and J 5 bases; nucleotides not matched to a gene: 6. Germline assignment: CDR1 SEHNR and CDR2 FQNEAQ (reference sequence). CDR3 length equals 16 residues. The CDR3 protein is CASSLGPSGGEDTQYF. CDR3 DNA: TGTGCCAGCAGCTTAGGCCCCAGCGGGGGGGAAGATACGCAGTATTTT.

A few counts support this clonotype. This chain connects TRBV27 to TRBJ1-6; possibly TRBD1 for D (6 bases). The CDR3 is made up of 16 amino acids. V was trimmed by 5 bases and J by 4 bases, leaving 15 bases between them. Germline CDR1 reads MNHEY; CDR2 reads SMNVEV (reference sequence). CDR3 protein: CASSLGTLGYNSPLHF. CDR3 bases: TGTGCCAGCAGTCTGGGGACACTGGGGTATAATTCACCCCTCCACTTT.

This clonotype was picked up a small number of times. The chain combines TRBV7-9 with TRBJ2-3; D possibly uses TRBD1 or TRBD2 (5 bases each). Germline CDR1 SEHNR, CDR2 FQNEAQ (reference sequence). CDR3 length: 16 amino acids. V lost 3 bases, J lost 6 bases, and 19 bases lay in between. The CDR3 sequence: CASSFLLGEQADTQYF. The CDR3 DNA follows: TGTGCCAGCAGCTTCCTTCTAGGGGAGCAAGCGGATACGCAGTATTTT.

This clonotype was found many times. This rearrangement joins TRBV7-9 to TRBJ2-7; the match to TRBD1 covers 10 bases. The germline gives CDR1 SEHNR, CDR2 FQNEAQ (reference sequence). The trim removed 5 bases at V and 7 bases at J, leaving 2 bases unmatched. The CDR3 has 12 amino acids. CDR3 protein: CASSGTGVEQYF. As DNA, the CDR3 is TGTGCCAGCAGCGGGACAGGGGTTGAGCAGTACTTC.

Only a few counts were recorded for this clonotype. CDR3 coding DNA: TGTGCCAGTAGTATGGCCGGGGATAGCAATCAGCCCCAGCATTTT. Amino acids: CASSMAGDSNQPQHF. The rearrangement links TRBV19 to TRBJ1-5; D is uncertain. The CDR3 totals 15 residues. Trimming left V 3 bases short and J 0 bases short, with 9 bases between. The germline CDR1 and CDR2 sequences are LNHDA and SQIVND (reference sequence).

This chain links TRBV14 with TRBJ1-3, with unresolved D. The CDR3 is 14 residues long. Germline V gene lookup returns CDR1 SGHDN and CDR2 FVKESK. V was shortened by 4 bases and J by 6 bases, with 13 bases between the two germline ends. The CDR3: CASSLSPRINTIYF. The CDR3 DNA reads TGTGCCAGCAGCCTATCACCGAGGATAAACACCATATATTTT.

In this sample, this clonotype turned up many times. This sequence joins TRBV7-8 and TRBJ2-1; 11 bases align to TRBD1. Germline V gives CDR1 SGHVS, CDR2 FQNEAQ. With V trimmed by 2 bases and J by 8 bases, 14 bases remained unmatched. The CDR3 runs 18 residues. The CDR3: CASSLPQKGTGGLDEQFF. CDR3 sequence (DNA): TGTGCCAGCAGCTTACCCCAAAAAGGGACAGGGGGTTTAGATGAGCAGTTCTTC.

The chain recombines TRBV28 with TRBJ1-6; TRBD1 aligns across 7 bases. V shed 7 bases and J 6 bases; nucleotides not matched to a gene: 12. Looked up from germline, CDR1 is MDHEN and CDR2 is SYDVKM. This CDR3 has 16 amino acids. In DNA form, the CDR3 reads TGTGCCAGCATACGAACAGGGGAAGTTTCTAATTCACCCCTCCACTTT. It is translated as CASIRTGEVSNSPLHF.

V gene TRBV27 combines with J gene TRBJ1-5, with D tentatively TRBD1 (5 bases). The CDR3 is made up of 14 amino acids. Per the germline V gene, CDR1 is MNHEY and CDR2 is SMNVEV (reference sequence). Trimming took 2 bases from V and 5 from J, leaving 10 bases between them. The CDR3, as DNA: TGTGCCAGCAGTTTACGGGGCCCACATCAGCCCCAGCATTTT. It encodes CASSLRGPHQPQHF.

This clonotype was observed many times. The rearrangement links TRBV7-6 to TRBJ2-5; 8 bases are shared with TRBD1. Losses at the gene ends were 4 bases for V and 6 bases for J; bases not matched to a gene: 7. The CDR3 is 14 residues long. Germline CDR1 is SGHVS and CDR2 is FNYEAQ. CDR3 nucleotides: TGTGCCAGCAGCTCCACAGGGGGGTTGAAGACCCAGTACTTC. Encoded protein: CASSSTGGLKTQYF. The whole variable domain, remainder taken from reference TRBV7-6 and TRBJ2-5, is GAGVSQSPRYKVTKRGQDVALRCDPISGHVSLYWYRQALGQGPEFLTYFNYEAQQDKSGLPNDRFSAERPEGSISTLTIQRTEQRDSAMYRCASSSTGGLKTQYFGPGTRLLVL.

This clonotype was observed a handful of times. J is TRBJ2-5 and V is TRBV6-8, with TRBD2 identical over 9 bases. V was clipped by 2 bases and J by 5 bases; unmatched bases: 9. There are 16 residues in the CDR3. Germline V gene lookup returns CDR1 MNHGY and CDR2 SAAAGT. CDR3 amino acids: CASSYGRGGGVETQYF. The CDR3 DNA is TGTGCCAGCAGTTACGGACGCGGGGGGGGTGTCGAGACCCAGTACTTC.

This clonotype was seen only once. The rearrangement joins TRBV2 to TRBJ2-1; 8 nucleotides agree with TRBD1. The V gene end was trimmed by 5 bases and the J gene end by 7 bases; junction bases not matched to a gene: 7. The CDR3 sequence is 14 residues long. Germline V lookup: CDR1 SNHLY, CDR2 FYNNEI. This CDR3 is CASSIGQGRNEQFF. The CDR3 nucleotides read TGTGCCAGCAGTATCGGACAGGGTAGGAATGAGCAGTTCTTC.

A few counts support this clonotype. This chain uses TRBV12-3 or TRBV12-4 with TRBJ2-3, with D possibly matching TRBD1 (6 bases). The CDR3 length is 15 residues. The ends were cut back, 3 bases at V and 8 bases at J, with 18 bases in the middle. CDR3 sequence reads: CASSFSGQSLGTQYF. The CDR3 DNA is TGTGCCAGCAGTTTCTCAGGACAGTCTCTCGGTACGCAGTATTTT.

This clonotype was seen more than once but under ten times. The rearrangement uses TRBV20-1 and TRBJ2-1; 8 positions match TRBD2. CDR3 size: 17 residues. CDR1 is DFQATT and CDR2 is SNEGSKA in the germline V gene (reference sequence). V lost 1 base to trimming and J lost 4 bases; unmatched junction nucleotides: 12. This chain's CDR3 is CSARVRAGGAQYNEQFF. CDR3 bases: TGCAGTGCTAGAGTTAGGGCCGGGGGGGCTCAATACAATGAGCAGTTCTTC.

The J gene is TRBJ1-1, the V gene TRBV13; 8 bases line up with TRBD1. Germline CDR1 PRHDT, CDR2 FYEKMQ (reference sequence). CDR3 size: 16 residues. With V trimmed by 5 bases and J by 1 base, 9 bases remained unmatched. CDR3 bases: TGTGCCAGCAGCGGGCGGCAGGGGGCAAGGAACACTGAAGCTTTCTTT. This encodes CASSGRQGARNTEAFF.

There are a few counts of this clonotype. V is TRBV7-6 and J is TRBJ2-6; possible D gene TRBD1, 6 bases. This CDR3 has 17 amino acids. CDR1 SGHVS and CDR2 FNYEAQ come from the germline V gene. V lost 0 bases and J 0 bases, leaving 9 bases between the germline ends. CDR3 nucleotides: TGTGCCAGCAGCTTAGCTTGGACAGTCTCTGGGGCCAACGTCCTGACTTTC. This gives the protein CASSLAWTVSGANVLTF.

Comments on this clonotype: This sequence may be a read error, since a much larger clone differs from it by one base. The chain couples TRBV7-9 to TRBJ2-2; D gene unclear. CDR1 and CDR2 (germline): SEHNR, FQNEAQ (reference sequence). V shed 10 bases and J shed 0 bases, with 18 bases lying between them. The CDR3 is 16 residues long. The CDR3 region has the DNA TGTGCCATCCAAGCTCTCTGGGGATCGAACACCGGGGAGCTGTTTTTT. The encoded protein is CAIQALWGSNTGELFF.

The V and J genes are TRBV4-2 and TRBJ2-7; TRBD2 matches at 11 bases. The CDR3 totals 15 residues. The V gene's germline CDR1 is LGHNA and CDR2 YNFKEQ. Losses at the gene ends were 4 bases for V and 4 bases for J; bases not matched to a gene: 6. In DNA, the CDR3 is TGTGCCAGCAGCCGGCTAGCGGGGGGCCAATACGAGCAGTACTTC. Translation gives CASSRLAGGQYEQYF.

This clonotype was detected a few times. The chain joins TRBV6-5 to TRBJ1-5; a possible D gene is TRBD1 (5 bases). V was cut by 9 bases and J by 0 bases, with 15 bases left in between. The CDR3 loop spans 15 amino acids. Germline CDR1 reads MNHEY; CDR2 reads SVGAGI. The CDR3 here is CASSDRFYSNQPQHF. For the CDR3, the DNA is TGTGCCAGTAGCGACAGATTTTATAGCAATCAGCCCCAGCATTTT.

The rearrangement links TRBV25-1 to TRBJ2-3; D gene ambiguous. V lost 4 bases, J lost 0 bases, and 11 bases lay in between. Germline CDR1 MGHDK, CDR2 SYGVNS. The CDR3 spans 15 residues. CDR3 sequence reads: CASSGRLTSTDTQYF. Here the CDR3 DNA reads TGTGCCAGCAGTGGTCGGTTAACTAGCACAGATACGCAGTATTTT.

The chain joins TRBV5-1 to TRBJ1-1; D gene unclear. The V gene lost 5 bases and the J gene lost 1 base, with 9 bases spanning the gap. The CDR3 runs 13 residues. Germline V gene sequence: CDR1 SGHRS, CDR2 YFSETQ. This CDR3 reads CASREGGNTEAFF. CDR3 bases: TGCGCCAGCAGAGAAGGTGGGAACACTGAAGCTTTCTTT.

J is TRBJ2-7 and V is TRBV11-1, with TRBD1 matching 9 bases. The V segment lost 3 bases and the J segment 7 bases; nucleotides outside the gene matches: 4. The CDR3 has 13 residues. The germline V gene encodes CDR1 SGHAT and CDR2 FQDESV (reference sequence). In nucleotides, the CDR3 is TGTGCCAGCAGCTTGGACAGGGGAGAAGAGCAGTACGTC. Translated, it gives CASSLDRGEEQYV.